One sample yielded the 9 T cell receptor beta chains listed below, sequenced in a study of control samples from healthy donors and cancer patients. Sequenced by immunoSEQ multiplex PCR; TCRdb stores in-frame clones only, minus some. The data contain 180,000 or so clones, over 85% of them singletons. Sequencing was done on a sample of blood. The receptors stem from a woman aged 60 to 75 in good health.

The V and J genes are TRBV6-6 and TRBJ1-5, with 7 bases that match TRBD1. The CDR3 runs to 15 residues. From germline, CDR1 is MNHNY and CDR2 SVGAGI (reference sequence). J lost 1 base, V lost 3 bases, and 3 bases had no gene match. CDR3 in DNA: TGTGCCAGCAGTTATTGGGGACAGAGCAATCAGCCCCAGCATTTT. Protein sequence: CASSYWGQSNQPQHF.

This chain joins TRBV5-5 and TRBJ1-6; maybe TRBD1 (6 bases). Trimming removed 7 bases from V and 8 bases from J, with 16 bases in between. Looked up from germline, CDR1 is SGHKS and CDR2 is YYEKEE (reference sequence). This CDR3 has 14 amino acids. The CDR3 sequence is CASGRGAMDSPLHF. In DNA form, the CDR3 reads TGTGCCAGCGGCAGGGGCGCTATGGATTCACCCCTCCACTTT.

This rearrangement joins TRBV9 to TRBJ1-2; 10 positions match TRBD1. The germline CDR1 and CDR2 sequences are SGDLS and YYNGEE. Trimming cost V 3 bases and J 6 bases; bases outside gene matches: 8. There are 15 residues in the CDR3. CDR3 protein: CASSGAGQGRNGYTF. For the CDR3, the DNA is TGTGCCAGCAGCGGTGCGGGACAGGGGAGAAATGGCTACACCTTC.

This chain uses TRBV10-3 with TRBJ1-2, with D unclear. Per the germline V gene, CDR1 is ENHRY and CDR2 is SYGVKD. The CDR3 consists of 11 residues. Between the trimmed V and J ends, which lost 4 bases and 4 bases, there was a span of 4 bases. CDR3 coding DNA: TGTGCCATCAGTGGGGTCTATGGCTACACCTTC. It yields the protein CAISGVYGYTF.

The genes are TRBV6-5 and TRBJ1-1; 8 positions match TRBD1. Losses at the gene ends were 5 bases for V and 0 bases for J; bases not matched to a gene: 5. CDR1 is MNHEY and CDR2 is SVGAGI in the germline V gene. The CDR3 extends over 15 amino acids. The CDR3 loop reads CASSRQGNLNTEAFF. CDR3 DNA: TGTGCCAGCAGTCGACAGGGGAATTTGAACACTGAAGCTTTCTTT.

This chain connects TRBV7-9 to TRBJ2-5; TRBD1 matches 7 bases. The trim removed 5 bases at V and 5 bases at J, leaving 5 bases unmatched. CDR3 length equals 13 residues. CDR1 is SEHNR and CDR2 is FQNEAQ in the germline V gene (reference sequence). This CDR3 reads CASSPTGIETQYF. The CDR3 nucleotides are TGTGCCAGCAGCCCGACAGGGATTGAGACCCAGTACTTC.

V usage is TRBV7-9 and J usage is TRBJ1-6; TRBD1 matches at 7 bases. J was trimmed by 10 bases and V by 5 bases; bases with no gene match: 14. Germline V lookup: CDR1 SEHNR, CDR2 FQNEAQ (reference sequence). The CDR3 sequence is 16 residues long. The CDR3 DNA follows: TGTGCCAGCAGCCCTATCGGGACAGTTGGATTCTCACCCCTCCACTTT. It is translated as CASSPIGTVGFSPLHF. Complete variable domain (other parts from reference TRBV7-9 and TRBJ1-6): DTGVSQNPRHKITKRGQNVTFRCDPISEHNRLYWYRQTLGQGPEFLTYFQNEAQLEKSRLLSDRFSAERPKGSFSTLEIQRTEQGDSAMYLCASSPIGTVGFSPLHFGNGTRLTVT.

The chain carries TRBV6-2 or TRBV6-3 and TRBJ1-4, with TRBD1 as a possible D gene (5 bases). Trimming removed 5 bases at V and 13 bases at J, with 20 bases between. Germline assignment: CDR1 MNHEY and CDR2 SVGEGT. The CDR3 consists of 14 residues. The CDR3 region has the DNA TGTGCCAGCAGTAACCGGGACGGGTTTTCCGGACTGTTTTTT. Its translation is CASSNRDGFSGLFF.

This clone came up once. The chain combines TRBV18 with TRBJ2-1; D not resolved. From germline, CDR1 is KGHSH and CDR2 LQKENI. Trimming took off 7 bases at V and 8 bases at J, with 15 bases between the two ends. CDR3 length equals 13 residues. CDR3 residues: CASCLEREDEQFF. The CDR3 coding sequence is TGTGCCAGCTGCTTAGAACGAGAGGATGAGCAGTTCTTC. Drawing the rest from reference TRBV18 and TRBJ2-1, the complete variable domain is NAGVMQNPRHLVRRRGQEARLRCSPMKGHSHVYWYRQLPEEGLKFMVYLQKENIIDESGMPKERFSAEFPKEGPSILRIQQVVRGDSAAYFCASCLEREDEQFFGPGTRLTVL.